This TCR beta chain appears in the sequencing data of a study of shared clonotypes between healthy human individuals. General observations from the study: Unshared clonotypes carried lower generation probabilities than those common to all four donors.

Turning to this clone: The antigen is not known.

Data came from immunoSEQ multiplex PCR; TCRdb stores just in-frame clones and leaves some out. The sample gives 2,100,000 or so clones, approximately 94% of which show up once; about 0.13% is in the top ten. Trimming removed 10 bases from V and 4 bases from J, with 14 bases in between. The CDR3 runs 13 residues. The germline CDR1 and CDR2 sequences are ENHRY and SYGVKD. The chain links TRBV10-3 to TRBJ1-5; no reliable D call. The clonotype was recovered from a man aged 18 to 30 in good health. Input material: naive CD4+ T cells sorted from blood. Subset indicated: CD45RA+ positively selected. The CDR3: CATSSGGNQPQHF. The CDR3 nucleotides read TGTGCCACCTCTTCGGGTGGTAATCAGCCCCAGCATTTT.